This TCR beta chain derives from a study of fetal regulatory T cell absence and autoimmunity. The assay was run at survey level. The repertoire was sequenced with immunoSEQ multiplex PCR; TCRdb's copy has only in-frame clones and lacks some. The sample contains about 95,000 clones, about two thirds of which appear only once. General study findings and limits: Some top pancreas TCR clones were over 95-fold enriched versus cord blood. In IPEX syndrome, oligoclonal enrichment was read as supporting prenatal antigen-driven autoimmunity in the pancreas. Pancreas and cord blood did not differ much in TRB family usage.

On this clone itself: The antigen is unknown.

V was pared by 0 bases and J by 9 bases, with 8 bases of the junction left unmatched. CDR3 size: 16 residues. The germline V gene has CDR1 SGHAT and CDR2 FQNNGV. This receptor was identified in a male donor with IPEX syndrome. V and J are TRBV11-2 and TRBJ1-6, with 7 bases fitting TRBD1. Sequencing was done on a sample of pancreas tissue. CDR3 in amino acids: CASSLDLDRAGSPLHF. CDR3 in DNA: TGTGCCAGCAGCTTAGATCTTGACAGGGCGGGTTCACCCCTCCACTTT.